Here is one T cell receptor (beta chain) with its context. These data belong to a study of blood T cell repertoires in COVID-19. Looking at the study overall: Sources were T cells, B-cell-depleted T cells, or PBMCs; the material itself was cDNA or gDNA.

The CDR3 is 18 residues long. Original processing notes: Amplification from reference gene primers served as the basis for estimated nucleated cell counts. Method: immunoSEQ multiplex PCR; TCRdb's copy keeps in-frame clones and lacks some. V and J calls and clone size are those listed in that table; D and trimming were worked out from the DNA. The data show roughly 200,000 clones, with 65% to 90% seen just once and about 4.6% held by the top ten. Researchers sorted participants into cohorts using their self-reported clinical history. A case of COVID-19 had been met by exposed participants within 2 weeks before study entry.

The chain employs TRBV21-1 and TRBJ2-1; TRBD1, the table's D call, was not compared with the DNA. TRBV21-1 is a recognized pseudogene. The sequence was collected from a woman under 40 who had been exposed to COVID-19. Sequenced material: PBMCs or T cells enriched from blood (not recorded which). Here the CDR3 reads CASSKSRSDRARYNEQFF. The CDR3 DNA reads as TGTGCCAGCAGCAAAAGTCGGAGCGACAGGGCCCGCTACAATGAGCAGTTCTTC.